This T cell receptor (beta chain) was observed in a study of T cell clones after liver transplantation. Study information: Liver transplant recipients had immunosuppression withdrawal attempted within 2 years. General study results and limits: Graft donor-reactive T cells possibly entered the graft instead of undergoing deletion.

Alloreactive TCRbeta sequences came from sequencing proliferating CFSE-low cells in the MLR. Stimulators were graft donor PBMCs, splenocytes, lymph-node cells, or third-party PBMCs for pre-transplant recipient cells. Method: immunoSEQ multiplex PCR; TCRdb's copy keeps in-frame clones and lacks some. The data show 4,500 to 6,000 clones, about 38% seen once. As to this clone: Its specificity is not known.

In germline, CDR1 is SGHTA, CDR2 FQGNSA. V shed 3 bases and J shed 3 bases, with 6 bases lying between them. The CDR3 covers 12 residues. The specimen sequenced was CD4+ T cells from cultured PBMCs. The TCR originated in a human patient who received a liver transplant. Some T cells may be supplied by the graft donor. The V and J genes are TRBV7-2 and TRBJ2-7, with D perhaps TRBD2 (5 bases). The CDR3 reads CASSFRDYEQYF. The CDR3 bases are TGTGCCAGCAGCTTCCGGGACTACGAGCAGTACTTC. Full variable domain (missing parts from reference TRBV7-2 and TRBJ2-7): GAGVSQSPSNKVTEKGKDVELRCDPISGHTALYWYRQSLGQGLEFLIYFQGNSAPDKSGLPSDRFSAERTGGSVSTLTIQRTQQEDSAVYLCASSFRDYEQYFGPGTRLTVT.